This section outlines one TCR beta chain sequence together with its context. In the authors' methods: For nucleated cells, counts were estimated from reference gene primer amplification. The assay was immunoSEQ multiplex PCR, and TCRdb's table has in-frame clones only and misses some. The V and J calls and the clone size are those of that table, but D and trimming were determined from the DNA. The data show about 160,000 clones, more than 75% seen once. Per germline, CDR1 SGHNT and CDR2 YYREEE (reference sequence). The V gene end was trimmed by 4 bases and the J gene end by 9 bases; junction bases not matched to a gene: 10. CDR3 length: 14 amino acids. This entry is derived from a study of blood T cell repertoires in COVID-19. About the research overall: The samples span acute and convalescent COVID-19 from the United States, Italy and Spain.

Cohort placement rested on clinical history that participants reported themselves. The rearrangement uses TRBV5-4 and TRBJ2-5, with 9 bases matching TRBD2. Material: PBMCs or T cells enriched from blood (not recorded which). This sequence originates from a woman between 50 and 59 years old who had recovered from COVID-19. CDR3 sequence: CASSLSGGPSAQYF. As DNA, the CDR3 is TGTGCCAGCAGCCTTAGCGGGGGCCCTTCAGCCCAGTACTTC.